What follows are 6 T cell receptor beta chains derived from one specimen sequenced in a study of blood T cell repertoires in COVID-19. The assay was immunoSEQ multiplex PCR, and TCRdb's table has in-frame clones only and misses some. The repertoire holds about 190,000 clones, with 80% to 90% as singletons. The material sequenced was peripheral blood. These receptors were collected from a human donor in a cohort sampled during active COVID-19.

The chain combines TRBV5-1 with TRBJ2-1; TRBD2 matches 10 bases. Germline V gene data show CDR1 as SGHRS and CDR2 as YFSETQ. Trimming removed 0 bases from V and 3 bases from J; junction bases left unmatched: 9. This CDR3 is built from 18 residues. The CDR3 here is CASSLGPSSGGFYNEQFF. The CDR3 nucleotides read TGCGCCAGCAGCTTGGGGCCGTCTAGCGGGGGTTTCTACAATGAGCAGTTCTTC.

The rearrangement uses TRBV5-1 and TRBJ2-1; TRBD2 aligns across 11 bases. The germline V gene encodes CDR1 SGHRS and CDR2 YFSETQ. The CDR3 has 15 amino acids. Trimming cost V 3 bases and J 10 bases; bases outside gene matches: 9. Written as DNA, the CDR3 is TGCGCCAGCAGCTCGTTAGCGGGAGGGCGTGGGGAGCAGTTCTTC. Encoded protein: CASSSLAGGRGEQFF.

This chain uses TRBV6-5 with TRBJ2-1, with 7 bases matching TRBD1. V gave up 6 bases and J gave up 7 bases; unmatched junction bases: 6. The germline gives CDR1 MNHEY, CDR2 SVGAGI. The CDR3 runs to 13 residues. The CDR3 DNA reads as TGTGCCAGCAGGGTACCGACAGGGAATGAGCAGTTCTTC. The encoded protein is CASRVPTGNEQFF.

The chain uses TRBV6-4 and TRBJ2-1; 9 positions match TRBD2. Germline V gene data show CDR1 as MRHNA and CDR2 as SNTAGT. CDR3 length: 15 amino acids. V lost 3 bases and J lost 4; bases outside the gene matches: 4. CDR3 bases: TGTGCCAGCAGTGATCAGGGACTAGCTTACAATGAGCAGTTCTTC. Its translation: CASSDQGLAYNEQFF.

This rearrangement joins TRBV28 to TRBJ1-2; D remains unclear. CDR1 is MDHEN and CDR2 is SYDVKM in the germline V gene. Trimming left V 3 bases short and J 8 bases short, with 10 bases between. This CDR3 comprises 12 residues. Here the CDR3 reads CASSFPREGYTF. The CDR3 DNA sequence: TGTGCCAGCAGTTTTCCGAGGGAAGGCTACACCTTC.

The V gene is TRBV28, the J gene TRBJ2-1; TRBD2 matches at 15 bases. V shed 10 bases and J 4 bases; nucleotides not matched to a gene: 2. The CDR3 has 14 amino acids. Germline values: CDR1 MDHEN, CDR2 SYDVKM. DNA of the CDR3: TGTGCCACCGGACTAGCGGGAGGGTACAATGAGCAGTTCTTC. Translation gives CATGLAGGYNEQFF.